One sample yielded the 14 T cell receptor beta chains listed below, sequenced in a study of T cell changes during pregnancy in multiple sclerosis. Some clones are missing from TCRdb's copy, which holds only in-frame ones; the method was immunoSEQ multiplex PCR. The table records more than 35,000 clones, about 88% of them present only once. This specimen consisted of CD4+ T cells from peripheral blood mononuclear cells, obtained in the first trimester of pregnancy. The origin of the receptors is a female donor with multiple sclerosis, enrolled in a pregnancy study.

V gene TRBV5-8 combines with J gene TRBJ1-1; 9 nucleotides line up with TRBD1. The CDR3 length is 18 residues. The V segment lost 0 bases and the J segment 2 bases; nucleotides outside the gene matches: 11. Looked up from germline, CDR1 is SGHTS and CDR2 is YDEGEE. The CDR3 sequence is CASSLANWDREGNTEAFF. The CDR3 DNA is TGTGCCAGCAGCTTGGCCAATTGGGACAGGGAAGGCAACACTGAAGCTTTCTTT. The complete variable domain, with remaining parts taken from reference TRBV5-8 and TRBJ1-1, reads EAGVTQSPTHLIKTRGQQATLRCSPISGHTSVYWYQQALGLGLQFLLWYDEGEERNRGNFPPRFSGRQFPNYSSELNVNALELEDSALYLCASSLANWDREGNTEAFFGQGTRLTVV.

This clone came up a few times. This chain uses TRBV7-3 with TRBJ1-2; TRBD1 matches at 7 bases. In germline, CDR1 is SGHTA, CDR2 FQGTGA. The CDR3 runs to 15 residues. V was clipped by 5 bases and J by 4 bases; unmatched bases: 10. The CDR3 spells CASSLTGESRYGYTF. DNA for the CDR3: TGTGCCAGCAGCCTTACAGGGGAGTCCCGCTATGGCTACACCTTC.

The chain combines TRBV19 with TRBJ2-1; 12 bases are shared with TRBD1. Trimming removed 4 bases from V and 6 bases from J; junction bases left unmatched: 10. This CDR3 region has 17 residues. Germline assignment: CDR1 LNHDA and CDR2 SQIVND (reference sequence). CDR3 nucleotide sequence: TGTGCCAGTAGTAAGGGGTCGGGACAGGGGGCCTTCAATGAGCAGTTCTTC. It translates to CASSKGSGQGAFNEQFF.

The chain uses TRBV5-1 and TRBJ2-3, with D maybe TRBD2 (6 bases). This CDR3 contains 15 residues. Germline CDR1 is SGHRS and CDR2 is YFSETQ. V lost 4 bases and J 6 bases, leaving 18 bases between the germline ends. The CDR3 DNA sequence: TGCGCCAGCAGCCGCTGGTGGGGCGGGGAGGATACGCAGTATTTT. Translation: CASSRWWGGEDTQYF. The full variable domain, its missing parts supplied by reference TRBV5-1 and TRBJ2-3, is KAGVTQTPRYLIKTRGQQVTLSCSPISGHRSVSWYQQTPGQGLQFLFEYFSETQRNKGNFPGRFSGRQFSNSRSEMNVSTLELGDSALYLCASSRWWGGEDTQYFGPGTRLTVL.

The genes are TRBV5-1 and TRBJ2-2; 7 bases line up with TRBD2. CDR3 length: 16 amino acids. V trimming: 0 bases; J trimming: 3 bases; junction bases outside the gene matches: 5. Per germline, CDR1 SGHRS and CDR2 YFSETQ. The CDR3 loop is CASSLGAGVDTGELFF. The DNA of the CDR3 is TGCGCCAGCAGCTTGGGTGCGGGAGTGGACACCGGGGAGCTGTTTTTT.

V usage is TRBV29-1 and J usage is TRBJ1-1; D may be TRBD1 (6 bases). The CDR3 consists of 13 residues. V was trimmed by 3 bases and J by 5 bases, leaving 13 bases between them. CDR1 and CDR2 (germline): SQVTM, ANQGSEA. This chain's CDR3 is CSVDGGPRTEAFF. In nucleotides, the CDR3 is TGCAGCGTTGACGGGGGGCCGAGGACTGAAGCTTTCTTT.

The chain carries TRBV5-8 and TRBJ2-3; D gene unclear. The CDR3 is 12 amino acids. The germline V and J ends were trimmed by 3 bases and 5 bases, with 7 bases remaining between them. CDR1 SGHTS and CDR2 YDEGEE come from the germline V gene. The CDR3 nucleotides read TGTGCCAGCAGCTCGACTGTAGATACGCAGTATTTT. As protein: CASSSTVDTQYF.

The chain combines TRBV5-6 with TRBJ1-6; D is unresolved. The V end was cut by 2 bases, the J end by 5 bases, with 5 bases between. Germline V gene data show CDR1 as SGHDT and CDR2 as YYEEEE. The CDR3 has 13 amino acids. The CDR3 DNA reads TGTGCCAGCAGCTTCCCTAATAATTCACCCCTCCACTTT. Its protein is CASSFPNNSPLHF.

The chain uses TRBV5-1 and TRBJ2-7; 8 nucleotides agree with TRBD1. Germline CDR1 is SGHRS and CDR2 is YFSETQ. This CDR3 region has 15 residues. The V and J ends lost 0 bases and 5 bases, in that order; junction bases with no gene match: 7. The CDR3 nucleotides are TGCGCCAGCAGCTTGGACAGGGGGATATATGACGAGCAGTACTTC. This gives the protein CASSLDRGIYDEQYF. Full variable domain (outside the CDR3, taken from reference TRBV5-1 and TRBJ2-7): KAGVTQTPRYLIKTRGQQVTLSCSPISGHRSVSWYQQTPGQGLQFLFEYFSETQRNKGNFPGRFSGRQFSNSRSEMNVSTLELGDSALYLCASSLDRGIYDEQYFGPGTRLTVT.

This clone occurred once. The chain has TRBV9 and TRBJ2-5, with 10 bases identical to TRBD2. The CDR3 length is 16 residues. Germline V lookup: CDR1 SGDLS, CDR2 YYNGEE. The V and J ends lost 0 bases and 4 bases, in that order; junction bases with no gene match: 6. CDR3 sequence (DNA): TGTGCCAGCAGCGTAGATCATAGCGGGGGGCGAGAGACCCAGTACTTC. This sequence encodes CASSVDHSGGRETQYF. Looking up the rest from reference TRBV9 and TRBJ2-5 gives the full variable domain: DSGVTQTPKHLITATGQRVTLRCSPRSGDLSVYWYQQSLDQGLQFLIQYYNGEERAKGNILERFSAQQFPDLHSELNLSSLELGDSALYFCASSVDHSGGRETQYFGPGTRLLVL.

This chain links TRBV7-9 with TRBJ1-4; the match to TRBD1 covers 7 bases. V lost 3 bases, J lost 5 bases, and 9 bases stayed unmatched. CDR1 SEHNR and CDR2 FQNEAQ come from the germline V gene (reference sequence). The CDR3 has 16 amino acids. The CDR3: CASSLTGSWGNEKLFF. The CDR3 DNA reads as TGTGCCAGCAGCTTGACAGGGTCGTGGGGGAATGAAAAACTGTTTTTT.

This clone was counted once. CDR3 loop: CASSGQLTDTQYF. For the CDR3, the DNA is TGTGCCAGCAGTGGACAACTCACAGATACGCAGTATTTT. The chain has TRBV6-6 and TRBJ2-3, with D possibly being TRBD1 (5 bases). Germline V gene sequence: CDR1 MNHNY, CDR2 SVGAGI (reference sequence). V lost 5 bases to trimming and J lost 2 bases, with 8 bases between them. The CDR3 is 13 amino acids.

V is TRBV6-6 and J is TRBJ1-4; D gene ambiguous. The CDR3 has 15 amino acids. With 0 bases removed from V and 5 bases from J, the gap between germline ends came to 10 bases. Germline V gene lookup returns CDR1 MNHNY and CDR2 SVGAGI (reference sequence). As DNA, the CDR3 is TGTGCCAGCAGTTACTCGTCGTCGGAGAATGAAAAACTGTTTTTT. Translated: CASSYSSSENEKLFF.

The CDR3 DNA sequence: TGTGCCAGCAGTTACAGTCCTAGCGGTCGGGAGCAGTACTTC. This sequence encodes CASSYSPSGREQYF. The rearrangement links TRBV6-5 to TRBJ2-7; 7 positions match TRBD2. The length of the CDR3 is 14 residues. Germline values: CDR1 MNHEY, CDR2 SVGAGI. The V and J ends lost 2 bases and 7 bases, in that order; junction bases with no gene match: 8.